These 25 T cell receptor beta chains originate from one sample sequenced in a study of tumor-infiltrating lymphocytes in primary liver carcinoma. Starting material of 450 to 500 ng total RNA yielded TCR beta cDNA via a constant-region primer. Three-round nested multiplex PCR performed with slightly modified ARM-PCR produced the TCR beta libraries. Forward primers for TRBV1-TRBV30 and a C-beta reverse primer served the first two PCR rounds, at around 9 cycles each. One entry per CDR3 protein, called by TCRdb with MiXCR from the multiplex PCR reads. The table lists some 100,000 distinct CDR3 sequences, about 67% of them singletons. It was from roughly 20-30 mg of unsorted bulk tissue that RNA and DNA were co-extracted. Sequencing used liver tumor tissue from sampling region 2. The subset was: tumor region T2, inferior pole. The source is a woman aged 55-69 years with primary liver carcinoma and hepatitis B virus infection.

In this sample, this clonotype turned up a few times. This may stem from a read error, because a much larger clone lies one nucleotide away. The J gene is TRBJ2-5, the V gene TRBV5-1; 8 bases match TRBD1. The CDR3 runs to 18 residues. J lost 5 bases, V lost 1 base, and 16 bases had no gene match. Germline assignment: CDR1 SGHRS and CDR2 YFSETQ. CDR3 coding DNA: TGCGCCAGCAGCTTGCTGGGGCGCGTGGACAGGGCCAATGAGACCCAGTACTTC. Protein product: CASSLLGRVDRANETQYF.

Regarding this clonotype: One end of the junction fails to match germline, which may point to a read error. This chain connects TRBV28 to TRBJ2-6; 12 nucleotides line up with TRBD1. The CDR3 sequence is 18 residues long. Germline V gene data show CDR1 as MDHEN and CDR2 as SYDVKM. CDR3 DNA: TGTGCCATCGACTCACCGGGACAGGGGGCGACTGGGGCCGACGTCCTGACTTTC. This gives the protein CAIDSPGQGATGADVLTF. Combining the CDR3 with reference TRBV28 and TRBJ2-6 gives the whole variable domain DVKVTQSSRYLVKRTGEKVFLECVQDMDHENMFWYRQDPGLGLRLIYFSYDVKMKEKGDIPEGYSVSREKKERFSLILESASTNQTSMYLCAIDSPGQGATGADVLTFGAGSRLTVL.

As for this clonotype: It is likely a read error, because the conserved phenylalanine at the end of the CDR3 is missing. The chain has TRBV29-1 and TRBJ2-7; 9 bases are a match to TRBD2. Germline-derived CDR1 and CDR2 are SQVTM and ANQGSEA. Germline trimming cut 7 bases from V and 3 bases from J; bases unmatched to any gene: 7. The CDR3 has 13 amino acids. This CDR3 reads CSARISGGYEQYS. DNA of the CDR3: TGCAGCGCCCGGATTAGCGGGGGCTACGAGCAGTACTCC.

This clonotype has a handful of counts. It is likely a read error, because the conserved phenylalanine at the end of the CDR3 is missing. This chain uses TRBV28 with TRBJ2-7; D is ambiguous. V lost 4 bases to trimming and J lost 4 bases, with 11 bases between them. CDR1 MDHEN and CDR2 SYDVKM come from the germline V gene. CDR3 length: 13 amino acids. In DNA form, the CDR3 reads TGTGCCAGCAGTTCCCAGACTGAATACGAGCAGTACCTC. Its translation: CASSSQTEYEQYL.

This clonotype has ten or more counts. CDR3 region: CASRASGLAGGQYF. CDR3 coding DNA: TGTGCCAGCAGAGCCTCGGGACTAGCGGGAGGGCAGTACTTC. The rearrangement joins TRBV28 to TRBJ2-7, with 15 nucleotides matching TRBD2. J was trimmed by 9 bases and V by 6 bases; bases with no gene match: 6. Germline V gene sequence: CDR1 MDHEN, CDR2 SYDVKM. The CDR3 covers 14 residues.

As to this clonotype: A read error may produce the germline difference seen at one junction end. The chain uses TRBV24-1 and TRBJ2-4, with 8 bases lining up with TRBD2. CDR3 size: 18 residues. Germline V CDR1 and CDR2: KGHDR, SFDVKD. CDR3 residues: CATSWRSGIVLAKNIQHF. CDR3 sequence (DNA): TGTGCCACCAGTTGGCGTAGCGGGATTGTTTTAGCCAAAAACATTCAGCACTTC.

This clonotype was counted ten times or more. V gene TRBV5-1 combines with J gene TRBJ2-2; D might be TRBD2 (6 bases). Germline CDR1 and CDR2: SGHRS and YFSETQ. V was cut by 1 base and J by 0 bases, with 10 bases left in between. The CDR3 loop spans 16 amino acids. This CDR3 is CASSLPGVTNTGELFF. CDR3 coding DNA: TGCGCCAGCAGCTTGCCGGGAGTTACGAACACCGGGGAGCTGTTTTTT. Combining the CDR3 with reference TRBV5-1 and TRBJ2-2 gives the whole variable domain KAGVTQTPRYLIKTRGQQVTLSCSPISGHRSVSWYQQTPGQGLQFLFEYFSETQRNKGNFPGRFSGRQFSNSRSEMNVSTLELGDSALYLCASSLPGVTNTGELFFGEGSRLTVL.

In regard to this clonotype: The conserved closing phenylalanine or tryptophan is absent in this CDR3, likely reflecting a read error. CDR3 protein: CVSSVSSGLAGGELFL. The CDR3 DNA is TGTGTCAGCAGCGTAAGTTCGGGACTAGCTGGCGGGGAGCTGTTTCTT. This sequence joins TRBV11-2 and TRBJ2-2; 9 nucleotides line up with TRBD2. The CDR3 loop spans 16 amino acids. Per the germline V gene, CDR1 is SGHAT and CDR2 is FQNNGV.

Of note for this clonotype: The conserved phenylalanine or tryptophan normally closing the CDR3 is absent here, so this likely arose from a read error. The CDR3 loop is CASSLEGGSIGKQFS. The CDR3 DNA reads TGTGCCAGCAGCCTAGAGGGAGGAAGTATCGGTAAGCAGTTCTCC. This rearrangement joins TRBV11-2 to TRBJ2-1, with D perhaps TRBD2 (6 bases). The V gene's germline CDR1 is SGHAT and CDR2 FQNNGV. The CDR3 is 15 residues long.

By share, this clonotype ranks as medium-sized. A read error is likely, as this CDR3 ends without the conserved phenylalanine or tryptophan. The DNA is left out, because the CDR3 cannot be placed on it with certainty; the CDR3 is given as TCRdb lists it. The V gene is TRBV11-2, the J gene TRBJ2-7; TRBD1, as called in the table, went unchecked against the DNA. The CDR3 region is 10 residues in length, termini included. CDR1 and CDR2 from the germline V gene are SGHAT and FQNNGV. This CDR3 is CASSLWVRHI.

A remark on this clonotype: A read error may account for a junction end that differs from germline. V and J are TRBV5-6 and TRBJ2-3; no definite D call. Germline V CDR1 and CDR2: SGHDT, YYEEEE. The length of the CDR3 is 16 residues. CDR3 sequence (DNA): TGTGCCGGCAGCTTGTCAGACACCTCTAGCACAGATACGCAGTATTTT. This translates into CAGSLSDTSSTDTQYF.

A word on this clonotype: A much larger clone lies one base from this, so it may be a read error. The chain joins TRBV5-4 to TRBJ2-5, with 9 bases identical to TRBD1. V was clipped by 0 bases and J by 5 bases; unmatched bases: 8. The CDR3 loop spans 16 amino acids. Germline values: CDR1 SGHNT, CDR2 YYREEE (reference sequence). CDR3 sequence reads: CASSLALTGGGETQYF. The DNA of the CDR3 is TGTGCCAGCAGCTTGGCCCTGACAGGGGGAGGGGAGACCCAGTACTTC.

The table lists this clonotype with a few counts. This may be a read error: a much more frequent sequence differs by one nucleotide. V usage is TRBV29-1 and J usage is TRBJ2-5; possibly TRBD1 for D (5 bases). This CDR3 region has 13 residues. The V end was cut by 5 bases, the J end by 1 base, with 11 bases between. The germline gives CDR1 SQVTM, CDR2 ANQGSEA. The CDR3 sequence: CSVSRAIQETQYF. The CDR3 DNA reads as TGCAGCGTTAGCAGGGCTATCCAAGAGACCCAGTACTTC.

This clonotype was detected ten times or more. This rearrangement joins TRBV4-1 to TRBJ1-1, with D tentatively TRBD1 (5 bases). Trimming shortened V by 4 bases and J by 5 bases, and 11 bases separated the two germline ends. The V gene's germline CDR1 is MGHRA and CDR2 YSYEKL. The CDR3 has 13 amino acids. CDR3 in DNA: TGCGCCAGCAGCCGCGCCAGGGAGACTGAAGCTTTCTTT. It encodes CASSRARETEAFF.

This clonotype was recorded many times. The genes are TRBV6-6 and TRBJ1-1; D gene unclear. Germline lookup yields CDR1 MNHNY and CDR2 SVGAGI (reference sequence). V was clipped by 2 bases and J by 0 bases, with 10 bases between them. The CDR3 spans 15 residues. CDR3 coding DNA: TGTGCCAGCAGTTACGCGGGAACCATGAACACTGAAGCTTTCTTT. Encoded protein: CASSYAGTMNTEAFF.

This clonotype was seen a handful of times. This sequence may be a read error, since a much larger clone differs from it by one base. J is TRBJ1-1 and V is TRBV6-1, with a possible D match to TRBD1 (5 bases). The length of the CDR3 is 15 residues. V was trimmed by 3 bases and J by 4 bases, leaving 15 bases between them. Germline lookup yields CDR1 MNHNS and CDR2 SASEGT. CDR3 nucleotides: TGTGCCAGCAGTGACAATGTAGTAGGGGTCACTGAAGCTTTCTTT. Protein product: CASSDNVVGVTEAFF.

Here the CDR3 reads CASSVSLTWTSTNEQFF. DNA for the CDR3: TGTGCCAGCAGTGTCTCCCTAACCTGGACGAGCACCAATGAGCAGTTCTTC. The V and J genes are TRBV6-1 and TRBJ2-1, with D hard to call. Per the germline V gene, CDR1 is MNHNS and CDR2 is SASEGT. The CDR3 sequence is 17 residues long. V lost 4 bases and J lost 6, with 22 bases in between.

Concerning this clonotype itself: A single base separates this from a much larger clone, so it may be a read error. The V call is TRBV28, the J call TRBJ1-1, with TRBD1 as a possible D gene (5 bases). V was clipped by 3 bases and J by 4 bases, with 6 bases between them. Per germline, CDR1 MDHEN and CDR2 SYDVKM. The CDR3 extends over 12 amino acids. The CDR3 DNA follows: TGTGCCAGCAGTTTGGGGCGCACTGAAGCTTTCTTT. Its translation is CASSLGRTEAFF.

This clonotype was seen more than once but under ten times. V is TRBV18 and J is TRBJ2-7, with 8 bases lining up with TRBD1. V shed 4 bases, J shed 2 bases, and the junction held 4 bases outside the gene matches. Germline CDR1 reads KGHSH; CDR2 reads LQKENI. This CDR3 has 14 amino acids. The chain's CDR3 is CASSLRQGTYEQYF. The CDR3, as DNA: TGTGCCAGCTCACTCAGACAGGGGACCTACGAGCAGTACTTC.

Comments on this clonotype: An end of the junction does not agree with germline; a read error may underlie this. V is TRBV5-1 and J is TRBJ2-7, with D maybe TRBD1 (6 bases). Germline CDR1 is SGHRS and CDR2 is YFSETQ. This CDR3 comprises 16 residues. The CDR3 nucleotides read TGCTCCAGCAGCCGGGGACACACAATTAGCTCCTACGAGCAGTACTTC. It codes for CSSSRGHTISSYEQYF.

This clonotype was seen more than once but under ten times. The chain has TRBV7-9 and TRBJ2-7; TRBD2 might be the D (6 bases). From germline, CDR1 is SEHNR and CDR2 FQNEAQ (reference sequence). The germline V and J ends were trimmed by 5 bases and 3 bases, with 23 bases remaining between them. The CDR3 is 17 amino acids. The CDR3 region is CASSKRRGGIRDYEQYF. DNA for the CDR3: TGTGCCAGCAGCAAACGGAGAGGCGGGATTAGAGACTACGAGCAGTACTTC.

Worth noting for this clonotype: A much bigger clone sits one base away, suggesting this may be a read error. The chain employs TRBV5-1 and TRBJ2-4; no firm D call. Germline V gene lookup returns CDR1 SGHRS and CDR2 YFSETQ. Trimming cost V 0 bases and J 0 bases, with 10 bases left between them. The CDR3 covers 16 residues. The CDR3 region is CASSLEATKAKNIQYF. CDR3 in DNA: TGCGCCAGCAGCTTGGAAGCCACAAAAGCCAAAAACATTCAGTACTTC.

As regards this clonotype: This may be a read error: a much more frequent sequence differs by one nucleotide. The DNA of the CDR3 is TGCAGCGTTGAAGATCTGACTAGCGGCCTTAGCAAAGATACGCAGTATTTT. This translates into CSVEDLTSGLSKDTQYF. The chain joins TRBV29-1 to TRBJ2-3; 9 nucleotides align to TRBD2. CDR1 and CDR2 from the germline V gene are SQVTM and ANQGSEA. The CDR3 sequence is 17 residues long.

The chain links TRBV7-9 to TRBJ1-1, with 9 positions matching TRBD1. The J segment lost 3 bases and the V segment lost 11 bases, leaving 7 bases of the junction unmatched. Germline V gene data show CDR1 as SEHNR and CDR2 as FQNEAQ (reference sequence). CDR3 length: 13 amino acids. DNA of the CDR3: TGTGCCGGCGCGGACAGGGGAGACACTGAAGCTTTCTTT. Encoded protein: CAGADRGDTEAFF.

CDR3 protein: CISSLLSYNEQFF. In nucleotides, the CDR3 is TGTATCAGCAGCCTGCTAAGTTACAATGAGCAGTTCTTC. This chain uses TRBV12-3 or TRBV12-4 with TRBJ2-1, with D unresolved. The CDR3 consists of 13 residues.